This T cell receptor (beta chain) was identified in a study of T-cell reconstitution after alpha-beta-depleted transplantation in children. General study results and limits: Newly generated T cells supplied most T-cell counts and diversity one year post-transplant. About two months after transplant, alpha-beta T cells reportedly came from several hundred expanded graft clones. Where some patients showed high TCRbeta diversity at day 60, it came from recipient T cells and thymic progenitors that had survived.

This clonotype was detected a few times. What it recognizes is unknown. There are 17 residues in the CDR3. Unique molecular identifiers featured in how the TCRbeta library was prepared. TCRdb analysed the PCR reads with MiXCR anew, one entry per CDR3 protein. The data show 750,000 to 950,000 distinct CDR3 sequences, about 15% seen once. This TCR derives from a male patient aged 10-17 years who had a stem cell transplant for acute lymphoblastic leukemia, so the T cells may come from the graft donor. The sequenced sample was PBMCs, mostly from graft donor cells, obtained 360 days after TCRalphabeta/CD19-depleted stem cell transplant. The rearrangement links TRBV21-1 to TRBJ2-5; the DNA was not compared with TRBD1, the D call given in the table. TRBV21-1 is termed a pseudogene. The CDR3 spells CASSGGGTGHNKETQYF. The CDR3 DNA reads as TGTGCCAGCAGCGGCGGAGGGACGGGACACAACAAAGAGACCCAGTACTTC.